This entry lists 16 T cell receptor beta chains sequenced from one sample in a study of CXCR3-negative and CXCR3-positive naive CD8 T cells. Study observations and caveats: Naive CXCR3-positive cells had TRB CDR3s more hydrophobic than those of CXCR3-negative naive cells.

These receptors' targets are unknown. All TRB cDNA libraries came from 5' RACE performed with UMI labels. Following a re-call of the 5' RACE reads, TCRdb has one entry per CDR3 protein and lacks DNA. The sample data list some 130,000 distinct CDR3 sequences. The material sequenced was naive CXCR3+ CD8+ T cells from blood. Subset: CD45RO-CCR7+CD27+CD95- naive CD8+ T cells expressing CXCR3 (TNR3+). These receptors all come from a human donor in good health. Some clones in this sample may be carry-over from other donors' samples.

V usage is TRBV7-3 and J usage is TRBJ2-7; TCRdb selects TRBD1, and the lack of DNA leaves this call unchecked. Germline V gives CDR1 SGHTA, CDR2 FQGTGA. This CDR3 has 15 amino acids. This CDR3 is CASSLTGGPTYEQYF.

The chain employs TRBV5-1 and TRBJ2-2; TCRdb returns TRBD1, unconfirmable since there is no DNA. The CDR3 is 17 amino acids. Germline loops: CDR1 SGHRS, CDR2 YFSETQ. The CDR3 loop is CASSFIPGRENTGELFF.

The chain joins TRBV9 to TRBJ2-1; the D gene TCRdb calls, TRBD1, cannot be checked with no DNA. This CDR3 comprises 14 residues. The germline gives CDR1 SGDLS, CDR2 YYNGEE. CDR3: CASSGRDRGNEQFF.

This chain's CDR3 is CASSLSGFSDTQYF. The chain carries TRBV7-3 and TRBJ2-3. This CDR3 is 14 amino acids long. Per the germline V gene, CDR1 is SGHTA and CDR2 is FQGTGA.

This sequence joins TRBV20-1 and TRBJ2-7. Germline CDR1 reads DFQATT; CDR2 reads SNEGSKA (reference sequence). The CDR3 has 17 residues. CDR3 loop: CSARDRYTTALLYEQYF.

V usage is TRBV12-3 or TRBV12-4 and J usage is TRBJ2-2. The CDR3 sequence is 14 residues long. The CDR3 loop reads CASSFPSVTGELFF.

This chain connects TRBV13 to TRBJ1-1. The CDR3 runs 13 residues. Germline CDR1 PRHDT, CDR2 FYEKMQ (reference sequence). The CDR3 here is CASSQATNTEAFF.

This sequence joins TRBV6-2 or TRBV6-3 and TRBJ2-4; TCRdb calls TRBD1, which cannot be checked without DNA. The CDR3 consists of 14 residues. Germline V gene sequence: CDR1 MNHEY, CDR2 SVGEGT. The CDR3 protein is CASFNGGAKNIQYF.

The CDR3 here is CSAGDRDGTEAFF. The rearrangement uses TRBV20-1 and TRBJ1-1; TCRdb names TRBD1, which stays unverified in the absence of DNA. The CDR3 totals 13 residues. The germline V gene has CDR1 DFQATT and CDR2 SNEGSKA (reference sequence).

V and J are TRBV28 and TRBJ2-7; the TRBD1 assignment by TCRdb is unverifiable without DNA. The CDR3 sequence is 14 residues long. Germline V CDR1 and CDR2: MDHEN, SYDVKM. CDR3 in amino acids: CASSYGQGSYEQYF.

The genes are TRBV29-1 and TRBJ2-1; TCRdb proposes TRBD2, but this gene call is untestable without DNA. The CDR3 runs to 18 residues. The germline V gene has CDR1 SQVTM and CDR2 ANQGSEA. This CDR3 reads CSVAGLAGGRGSYNEQFF.

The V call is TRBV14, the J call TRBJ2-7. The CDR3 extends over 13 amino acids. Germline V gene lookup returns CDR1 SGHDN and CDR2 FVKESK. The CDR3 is CASSQVAGYEQYF.

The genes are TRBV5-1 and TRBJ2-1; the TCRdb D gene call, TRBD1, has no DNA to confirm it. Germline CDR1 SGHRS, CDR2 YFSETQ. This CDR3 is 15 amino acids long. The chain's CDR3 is CASSLREPAYNEQFF.

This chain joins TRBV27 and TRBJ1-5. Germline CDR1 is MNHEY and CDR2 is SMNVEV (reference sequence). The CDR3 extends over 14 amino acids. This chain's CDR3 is CACSLSVSNQPQHF.

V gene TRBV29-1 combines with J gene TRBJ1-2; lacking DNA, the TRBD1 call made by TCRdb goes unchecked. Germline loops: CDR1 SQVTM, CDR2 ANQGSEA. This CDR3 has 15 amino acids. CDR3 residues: CSVEDRGQGIYGYTF.

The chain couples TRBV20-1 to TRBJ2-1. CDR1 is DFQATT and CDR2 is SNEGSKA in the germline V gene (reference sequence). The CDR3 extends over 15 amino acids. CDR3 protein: CSARETTASYNEQFF.